This T cell receptor (beta chain) was found in a study of T cells in Graves' hyperthyroidism and ophthalmopathy. The study, taken as a whole, reports: Most thyroid clonotypes expanded above 0.001 appeared in blood too.

Regions amplified from RNA transcripts were the TCR beta CDR3 regions. Carried out on the TCR CDR3, a first-round RT-PCR used the HTBI primer set. Each CDR3 protein gets one entry after TCRdb re-called the multiplex PCR reads with MiXCR. The sample carries hundreds of thousands of distinct CDR3 sequences, 35% to 55% recorded once. Turning to this clonotype: Its specificity is not known.

CDR1 ENHRY and CDR2 SYGVKD come from the germline V gene. This CDR3 region has 12 residues. V was clipped by 3 bases and J by 7 bases, with 7 bases between them. The V and J genes are TRBV10-3 and TRBJ1-3; D not resolved. Sequencing was performed on peripheral blood or thyroid tissue (not recorded which). This sequence originates from a woman aged 18-29 years with Graves' hyperthyroidism. The CDR3 coding sequence is TGTGCCATCAGTGAAGATTTGAACACCATATATTTT. It translates to CAISEDLNTIYF.